This T cell receptor beta chain appears in the sequencing data of a study of cytomegalovirus exposure and HLA in healthy donors. Germline V gives CDR1 MNHEY, CDR2 SVGAGI. J was trimmed by 1 base and V by 6 bases; bases with no gene match: 2. This CDR3 spans 14 amino acids. Notes on the study in general: TRBV6-2, TRBV6-3 and some other V segments were excluded as indistinguishable. Fewer N-insertions (relative to the approximately 700-donor mean) were reportedly seen in an Asian-associated ancestry cluster in a later analysis. HLA alleles showed associations with about 17,000 TCR beta sequences in a later analysis, at a 0.05 false discovery rate.

The PCR employed 60 Vbeta primers together with 13 Jbeta primers. Data came from immunoSEQ multiplex PCR; TCRdb stores just in-frame clones and leaves some out. This sample yields approximately 74,000 clones, of which around 60% are seen a single time; around 5.8% belongs to the top ten. This clone turned up a few times. Its antigen remains unknown. Sequencing was carried out using PBMCs. The clonotype was recovered from a man younger than 40 in good health and CMV-seropositive. The chain joins TRBV6-5 to TRBJ2-3; 9 nucleotides agree with TRBD2. The CDR3 loop is CASRGGGGTDTQYF. CDR3 DNA: TGTGCCAGCAGGGGCGGGGGGGGCACAGATACGCAGTATTTT.